The 23 T cell receptor beta chains reported below all come from one sample, sequenced in a study of beta chain features in type 1 diabetes. What was sequenced were expressed TCRB transcripts, since all of the isolated RNA had been reverse transcribed. The data were produced by immunoSEQ multiplex PCR, yet TCRdb's version contains in-frame clones alone and is incomplete. The sample includes under 150,000 clones, roughly 53% of them seen just once. Sequenced: Tregs from blood. The receptors shown here come from a man between 18 and 29 years old in good health.

As to this clone: The sample carries other DNA sequences with the same CDR3. The genes are TRBV29-1 and TRBJ2-7; 7 positions agree with TRBD2. Losses at the gene ends were 6 bases for V and 4 bases for J; bases not matched to a gene: 6. Germline V gene sequence: CDR1 SQVTM, CDR2 ANQGSEA. This CDR3 is built from 12 residues. CDR3 residues: CSVGASGYEQYF. CDR3 bases: TGCAGCGTAGGGGCTAGCGGATACGAGCAGTACTTC.

The chain is built from TRBV5-1 and TRBJ2-1; 10 bases match TRBD2. V was pared by 0 bases and J by 8 bases, with 8 bases of the junction left unmatched. This CDR3 contains 16 residues. CDR1 and CDR2 (germline): SGHRS, YFSETQ. CDR3 protein: CASSLEASGGRHEQFF. The CDR3 region has the DNA TGCGCCAGCAGCTTGGAAGCTAGCGGGGGTCGCCATGAGCAGTTCTTC.

There are a few counts of this clone. The chain joins TRBV4-2 to TRBJ2-1; D gene ambiguous. The CDR3 has 15 amino acids. V dropped 0 bases and J dropped 4 bases, with 10 bases sitting between them. Germline V CDR1 and CDR2: LGHNA, YNFKEQ. The CDR3 protein is CASSQDRMRYNEQFF. CDR3 DNA sequence: TGTGCCAGCAGCCAAGATAGGATGAGGTACAATGAGCAGTTCTTC.

The rearrangement joins TRBV4-3 to TRBJ1-2; TRBD1 agrees at 7 bases. Germline CDR1 reads LGHNA; CDR2 reads YSLEER. This CDR3 has 13 amino acids. The ends lost 3 bases at V and 6 bases at J; junction bases unmatched: 4. CDR3: CASSHATGNGYTF. The CDR3 coding sequence is TGCGCCAGCAGCCACGCGACAGGGAATGGCTACACCTTC.

This clone showed up just a few times. The chain has TRBV10-3 and TRBJ2-7; the D gene is possibly TRBD1 (6 bases). With 3 bases removed from V and 7 bases from J, the gap between germline ends came to 13 bases. Germline CDR1 and CDR2: ENHRY and SYGVKD. There are 13 residues in the CDR3. In DNA form, the CDR3 reads TGTGCCATCAGTGAACTGGGGGCGGTTGAGCAGTACTTC. This sequence encodes CAISELGAVEQYF.

This clone turned up a few times. This sequence joins TRBV25-1 and TRBJ1-3; the D is unclear. Trimming shortened V by 5 bases and J by 0 bases, and 11 bases separated the two germline ends. The CDR3 loop spans 15 amino acids. Germline values: CDR1 MGHDK, CDR2 SYGVNS. The CDR3 region has the DNA TGTGCCAGCAGTTTTAGAGGCGACTCTGGAAACACCATATATTTT. Encoded protein: CASSFRGDSGNTIYF.

This clone was seen more than once but under ten times. V and J are TRBV2 and TRBJ1-5; D not resolved. The germline CDR1 and CDR2 sequences are SNHLY and FYNNEI. CDR3 size: 11 residues. Trimming took off 5 bases at V and 5 bases at J, with 4 bases between the two ends. The CDR3 bases are TGTGCCAGCAGTCTCGATCAGCCCCAGCATTTT. Encoded protein: CASSLDQPQHF.

This clone was counted only a few times. CDR3 DNA sequence: TGTGCCAGCAACCCAGGGGGTTCCTACAATGAGCAGTTCTTC. This codes for CASNPGGSYNEQFF. The chain uses TRBV11-2 and TRBJ2-1; 7 bases are shared with TRBD1. The V segment lost 7 bases and the J segment 1 base; nucleotides outside the gene matches: 4. Germline CDR1 is SGHAT and CDR2 is FQNNGV. The CDR3 extends over 14 amino acids.

As concerns this clone: Within the sample, other DNA sequences also encode this same CDR3. The rearrangement joins TRBV29-1 to TRBJ1-5; D not resolved. V gave up 6 bases and J gave up 0 bases, with 12 bases separating them. The CDR3 consists of 14 residues. Per germline, CDR1 SQVTM and CDR2 ANQGSEA. The CDR3 DNA follows: TGCAGCGTGAGAGGGCTTGATAGCAATCAGCCCCAGCATTTT. It is translated as CSVRGLDSNQPQHF.

In its sample, this clone was seen a few times. V is TRBV28 and J is TRBJ1-2, with 10 positions matching TRBD1. The CDR3 runs 14 residues. The germline gives CDR1 MDHEN, CDR2 SYDVKM. The trim removed 7 bases at V and 5 bases at J, leaving 7 bases unmatched. CDR3 in amino acids: CASIDRGRGYGYTF. CDR3 DNA sequence: TGTGCCAGCATTGACAGGGGGCGCGGGTATGGCTACACCTTC.

This clone was counted between two and nine times. The chain carries TRBV5-6 and TRBJ2-1, with 7 positions matching TRBD2. The trim removed 0 bases at V and 7 bases at J, leaving 13 bases unmatched. Germline V gene lookup returns CDR1 SGHDT and CDR2 YYEEEE. The CDR3 has 17 residues. The CDR3 DNA reads as TGTGCCAGCAGCTTGGAAGGGAGGGGACGGGGGTCGAATGAGCAGTTCTTC. It codes for CASSLEGRGRGSNEQFF. Full variable domain (outside the CDR3, taken from reference TRBV5-6 and TRBJ2-1): DAGVTQSPTHLIKTRGQQVTLRCSPKSGHDTVSWYQQALGQGPQFIFQYYEEEERQRGNFPDRFSGHQFPNYSSELNVNALLLGDSALYLCASSLEGRGRGSNEQFFGPGTRLTVL.

In its sample, this clone was seen a few times. The chain joins TRBV9 to TRBJ2-1; 8 positions match TRBD2. The CDR3 is 16 amino acids. CDR1 and CDR2 (germline): SGDLS, YYNGEE. Trimming took 2 bases from V and 10 from J; bases not matched to a gene: 14. The CDR3 here is CASSVIPGLGGSEQFF. The CDR3 nucleotides are TGTGCCAGCAGCGTGATACCGGGACTAGGAGGGAGCGAGCAGTTCTTC.

J is TRBJ1-2 and V is TRBV9; 7 nucleotides agree with TRBD1. The CDR3 is 13 residues long. The V gene's germline CDR1 is SGDLS and CDR2 YYNGEE. After removal of 4 bases from V and 8 bases from J, the junction contained 8 bases not matched to a gene. CDR3 in DNA: TGTGCCAGCAGCCTAGGGGGCCTGGGGGGCTACACCTTC. Translated, it gives CASSLGGLGGYTF.

This clone was seen only a few times. The chain joins TRBV18 to TRBJ1-1; tentatively, D is TRBD1 (5 bases). The V end was cut by 3 bases, the J end by 0 bases, with 11 bases between. The V gene's germline CDR1 is KGHSH and CDR2 LQKENI. The CDR3 has 15 residues. Here the CDR3 DNA reads TGTGCCAGCTCACCCTTGACGGACATGAACACTGAAGCTTTCTTT. Amino acids: CASSPLTDMNTEAFF.

This clone was seen a single time. The chain recombines TRBV18 with TRBJ2-7; 11 positions match TRBD2. CDR3 length: 14 residues. Germline V gene data show CDR1 as KGHSH and CDR2 as LQKENI. Trimming removed 3 bases from V and 3 bases from J; junction bases left unmatched: 1. CDR3 region: CASSPGLADYEQYF. As DNA, the CDR3 is TGTGCCAGCTCACCGGGACTAGCGGACTACGAGCAGTACTTC. Full variable domain (missing parts from reference TRBV18 and TRBJ2-7): NAGVMQNPRHLVRRRGQEARLRCSPMKGHSHVYWYRQLPEEGLKFMVYLQKENIIDESGMPKERFSAEFPKEGPSILRIQQVVRGDSAAYFCASSPGLADYEQYFGPGTRLTVT.

V and J are TRBV25-1 and TRBJ2-7, with TRBD2 as a possible D gene (5 bases). CDR3 length: 14 amino acids. CDR1 is MGHDK and CDR2 is SYGVNS in the germline V gene. V dropped 10 bases and J dropped 0 bases, with 16 bases sitting between them. The chain's CDR3 is CATNPDGLSYEQYF. The DNA for the CDR3 is TGTGCCACCAATCCCGACGGACTCTCCTACGAGCAGTACTTC.

This chain joins TRBV7-2 and TRBJ2-7; a weak D match, TRBD1 (6 bases). Trimming left V 4 bases short and J 3 bases short, with 16 bases between. The CDR3 has 15 amino acids. Germline loops: CDR1 SGHTA, CDR2 FQGNSA. The chain's CDR3 is CASSWSTGALYEQYF. CDR3 DNA: TGTGCCAGCAGCTGGTCGACAGGAGCCCTCTACGAGCAGTACTTC.

J is TRBJ2-1 and V is TRBV11-2; the match to TRBD2 covers 9 bases. Germline assignment: CDR1 SGHAT and CDR2 FQNNGV. V trimming: 4 bases; J trimming: 6 bases; junction bases outside the gene matches: 7. There are 15 residues in the CDR3. The CDR3 DNA follows: TGTGCCAGCAGCTCTAGCGGGACTTTGGCCAATGAGCAGTTCTTC. It specifies CASSSSGTLANEQFF.

The chain couples TRBV6-6 to TRBJ2-4; 9 positions agree with TRBD1. V lost 8 bases, J lost 9 bases, and 14 bases stayed unmatched. CDR1 and CDR2 from the germline V gene are MNHNY and SVGAGI (reference sequence). This CDR3 has 15 amino acids. In nucleotides, the CDR3 is TGTGCCAGCGGCGACTCAGGACAGGGGCAAAGCATTCAGTACTTC. It specifies CASGDSGQGQSIQYF.

This clone showed up just a few times. The chain has TRBV29-1 and TRBJ1-2; 8 nucleotides align to TRBD1. The CDR3 loop spans 13 amino acids. Germline V gene data show CDR1 as SQVTM and CDR2 as ANQGSEA. V shed 6 bases, J shed 8 bases, and the junction held 11 bases outside the gene matches. As DNA, the CDR3 is TGCAGCGTCCGCACAGGGGGTCTATGGGGCTACACCTTC. Translating it yields CSVRTGGLWGYTF.

The gene calls are TRBV28 and TRBJ2-7, with TRBD1 matching over 8 bases. Trimming cost V 3 bases and J 3 bases; bases outside gene matches: 7. The CDR3 has 15 amino acids. CDR1 and CDR2 (germline): MDHEN, SYDVKM. CDR3 sequence: CASSLSRGLLYEQYF. The CDR3 DNA is TGTGCCAGCAGTTTGTCCAGGGGGCTTCTCTACGAGCAGTACTTC.

This chain uses TRBV29-1 with TRBJ1-1; D is unclear. Between the trimmed V and J ends, which lost 3 bases and 5 bases, there was a span of 13 bases. There are 13 residues in the CDR3. Germline V gene lookup returns CDR1 SQVTM and CDR2 ANQGSEA. Here the CDR3 DNA reads TGCAGCGTTGATACGGCCTCGGGGACTGAAGCTTTCTTT. Its translation: CSVDTASGTEAFF. The whole variable domain, remainder taken from reference TRBV29-1 and TRBJ1-1, is SAVISQKPSRDICQRGTSLTIQCQVDSQVTMMFWYRQQPGQSLTLIATANQGSEATYESGFVIDKFPISRPNLTFSTLTVSNMSPEDSSIYLCSVDTASGTEAFFGQGTRLTVV.

The chain employs TRBV7-2 and TRBJ2-7; TRBD2 matches at 7 bases. CDR3 size: 13 residues. V trimming: 3 bases; J trimming: 6 bases; junction bases outside the gene matches: 5. The germline V gene encodes CDR1 SGHTA and CDR2 FQGNSA. CDR3 in DNA: TGTGCCAGCAGCTTGGCGGGAGTACCCGAGCAGTACTTC. Residues: CASSLAGVPEQYF.